These 13 T cell receptor beta chains originate from one sample sequenced in a study of Graves' ophthalmopathy and Graves' hyperthyroidism. CDR3 regions of TCR beta were amplified from RNA transcripts. The authors performed first-round RT-PCR with HTBI primers and then a second-round multiplex PCR. TCRdb re-derived calls from the multiplex PCR reads in MiXCR, one entry per CDR3 protein. The profile shows about 370,000 distinct CDR3 sequences, approximately 18% of them singletons. Source material: peripheral blood. These TCRs come from an adult woman with stable Graves' hyperthyroidism.

This clonotype was detected ten times or more. The chain recombines TRBV5-1 with TRBJ2-7, with D possibly being TRBD1 or TRBD2 (5 bases each). The CDR3 consists of 15 residues. Trimming removed 1 base from V and 3 bases from J, with 14 bases in between. Germline loops: CDR1 SGHRS, CDR2 YFSETQ. Here the CDR3 DNA reads TGCGCCAGCAGCTTGAGTACAGGAGGAAACTACGAGCAGTACTTC. It encodes CASSLSTGGNYEQYF.

This clonotype was seen at least ten times. This chain joins TRBV19 and TRBJ1-2; D uncertain. This CDR3 region has 13 residues. Germline CDR1 is LNHDA and CDR2 is SQIVND (reference sequence). V was clipped by 6 bases and J by 4 bases, with 12 bases between them. CDR3 coding DNA: TGTGCCAGTAGGGCCCCCGCCAGCTATGGCTACACCTTC. Translation: CASRAPASYGYTF.

The rearrangement links TRBV28 to TRBJ2-7, with TRBD2 matching over 7 bases. The J segment lost 4 bases and the V segment lost 6 bases, leaving 18 bases of the junction unmatched. There are 17 residues in the CDR3. Looked up from germline, CDR1 is MDHEN and CDR2 is SYDVKM. The CDR3 DNA sequence: TGTGCCAGCAGCTCTCCCACCGGGGGAGGGGAGATATACGAGCAGTACTTC. It specifies CASSSPTGGGEIYEQYF.

This clonotype was counted at least ten times. The CDR3 sequence is CASGLNRDTEAFF. In DNA form, the CDR3 reads TGTGCTAGTGGTCTTAACAGGGACACTGAAGCTTTCTTT. This chain connects TRBV12-5 to TRBJ1-1; the D gene is possibly TRBD1 (6 bases). This CDR3 has 13 residues. The germline V and J ends were trimmed by 5 bases and 3 bases, with 10 bases remaining between them. Germline CDR1 is LGHNT and CDR2 is FRNRAP. Drawing the rest from reference TRBV12-5 and TRBJ1-1, the complete variable domain is DARVTQTPRHKVTEMGQEVTMRCQPILGHNTVFWYRQTMMQGLELLAYFRNRAPLDDSGMPKDRFSAEMPDATLATLKIQPSEPRDSAVYFCASGLNRDTEAFFGQGTRLTVV.

This sequence joins TRBV12-3 or TRBV12-4 and TRBJ1-1; 11 bases map to TRBD1. CDR3 length: 13 residues. V was clipped by 6 bases and J by 10 bases; unmatched bases: 7. The CDR3 DNA sequence: TGTGCCAGCAGCTGGACAGGGGGCGATTTAGCTTTCTTT. It specifies CASSWTGGDLAFF.

In this sample, this clonotype turned up many times. The V call is TRBV11-2, the J call TRBJ2-2; TRBD2 matches at 7 bases. Germline assignment: CDR1 SGHAT and CDR2 FQNNGV. This CDR3 is 13 amino acids long. The V gene end was trimmed by 7 bases and the J gene end by 6 bases; junction bases not matched to a gene: 5. CDR3 DNA sequence: TGTGCCAGCACGCTTAGCGGGCCCGGGGAGCTGTTTTTT. Its protein product is CASTLSGPGELFF.

There are many counts of this clonotype. The V call is TRBV6-5, the J call TRBJ2-7; D might be TRBD1 (6 bases). CDR1 is MNHEY and CDR2 is SVGAGI in the germline V gene. The CDR3 consists of 14 residues. With 4 bases removed from V and 6 bases from J, the gap between germline ends came to 16 bases. For the CDR3, the DNA is TGTGCCAGCAGTTCGACAGGACCCGTGGGCGAGCAGTACTTC. This encodes CASSSTGPVGEQYF.

This clonotype came up many times. This rearrangement joins TRBV28 to TRBJ2-7, with D perhaps given as TRBD1 or TRBD2 (6 bases each). V was cut by 3 bases and J by 4 bases, with 16 bases left in between. The CDR3 totals 15 residues. Looked up from germline, CDR1 is MDHEN and CDR2 is SYDVKM. CDR3 amino acids: CASSFGTGALYEQYF. DNA of the CDR3: TGTGCCAGCAGTTTTGGCACGGGGGCCCTTTACGAGCAGTACTTC.

This clonotype was observed many times. The chain employs TRBV7-2 and TRBJ1-1, with a weak D call TRBD1 (6 bases). CDR3 length: 15 residues. Germline-derived CDR1 and CDR2 are SGHTA and FQGNSA. With 6 bases removed from V and 3 bases from J, the gap between germline ends came to 17 bases. The CDR3 nucleotides read TGTGCCAGCAGAGTGGTCGGGGGGCGTGACACTGAAGCTTTCTTT. Translating gives CASRVVGGRDTEAFF.

This clonotype was observed many times. V is TRBV20-1 and J is TRBJ2-2, with D possibly matching TRBD1 (6 bases). The germline V gene has CDR1 DFQATT and CDR2 SNEGSKA (reference sequence). Trimming removed 2 bases from V and 7 bases from J, with 20 bases in between. The CDR3 loop spans 16 amino acids. The CDR3 loop reads CSARPGGPKGVGELFF. The CDR3 nucleotides read TGCAGTGCTAGACCCGGCGGGCCCAAGGGGGTCGGGGAGCTGTTTTTT.

Ten or more counts support this clonotype. The rearrangement joins TRBV6-5 to TRBJ2-7; 8 bases match TRBD2. V lost 2 bases to trimming and J lost 6 bases; unmatched junction nucleotides: 9. The CDR3 extends over 15 amino acids. CDR1 and CDR2 (germline): MNHEY, SVGAGI. CDR3 sequence reads: CASSYRTSGPLEQYF. The CDR3 bases are TGTGCCAGCAGTTACCGAACTAGCGGCCCTCTCGAGCAGTACTTC.

CDR3 coding DNA: TGCAGTGCTACTACTCGGCCCTACCAAGAGACCCAGTACTTC. It is translated as CSATTRPYQETQYF. The chain carries TRBV20-1 and TRBJ2-5, with D unresolved. V lost 4 bases and J 0 bases, leaving 12 bases between the germline ends. The length of the CDR3 is 14 residues. CDR1 and CDR2 (germline): DFQATT, SNEGSKA (reference sequence).

J is TRBJ1-2 and V is TRBV29-1, with D possibly being TRBD1 (6 bases). The CDR3 contains 12 residues. Germline V CDR1 and CDR2: SQVTM, ANQGSEA. V was trimmed by 2 bases and J by 5 bases, leaving 9 bases between them. The CDR3 nucleotides read TGCAGCGTTGAACAGGGGTTTTATGGCTACACCTTC. Translating it yields CSVEQGFYGYTF.